In its sample, the clone carrying this TCR beta chain was seen once. These data originate in a study of blood T cell repertoires in COVID-19. Whole-study context: Whether acute or convalescent, the COVID-19 samples came from the United States, Italy and Spain. The analysed material was cDNA or gDNA that came from T cells, B-cell-depleted T cells, or PBMCs.

Methods used by the authors: Quantification of nucleated cells was approximated via reference gene primer amplification. Produced via immunoSEQ multiplex PCR; TCRdb's table is partial and in-frame only. V and J calls and clone size are as listed in that table; D and trimming were resolved from the DNA. Among more than 65,000 clones, 80% to 85% were seen once, and the ten largest hold 30% to 40%. V lost 0 bases to trimming and J lost 3 bases; unmatched junction nucleotides: 3. The length of the CDR3 is 16 residues. Germline V gene data show CDR1 as SGDLS and CDR2 as YYNGEE. The origin of this receptor is a woman in her 70s with acute or convalescent COVID-19. Sequences were obtained from peripheral blood. The J gene is TRBJ2-1, the V gene TRBV9, with 10 nucleotides matching TRBD2. The CDR3 DNA follows: TGTGCCAGCAGCGTAGGGTGGACTAGCGGCTACAATGAGCAGTTCTTC. It specifies CASSVGWTSGYNEQFF.